This is a list of T cell receptor beta chains from one sample in a study of blood T cell repertoires in COVID-19. Sequencing used immunoSEQ multiplex PCR; TCRdb keeps in-frame clones, though not all of them. The table shows 31,000 or so clones, with more than 80% occurring only once. The sample taken for sequencing was peripheral blood. The receptors were gathered from a human donor in a cohort sampled during active COVID-19. The conserved cysteine and the conserved F or W are not part of the CDR3 here.

j_call,v_call,cdr3_aa
TRBJ1-4,TRBV28,ASSHRGQGESEKLF
TRBJ2-1,TRBV27,ASSLSQRERSYNEQF
TRBJ2-5,TRBV20-1,SASAPGSGVKETQY
TRBJ1-1,TRBV27,ASRPPSKHMNTEAF
TRBJ2-2,TRBV6-5,ASSGRQGAWGELF
TRBJ2-5,TRBV6-5,ASSYDGTGSQETQY
TRBJ2-7,TRBV7-2,ASSLVAWGQGDEQY
TRBJ1-5,TRBV9,ASSVDPGGNQPQH
TRBJ2-5,TRBV5-1,ASSFGTSGYQETQY
TRBJ2-1,TRBV18,ASSPYIGTGANEQF
TRBJ2-2,TRBV5-5,ASSLAAGVRTGELF
TRBJ1-6,TRBV19,ASSPPGQGNSPLH
TRBJ1-1,TRBV19,ASSGGVWAF
TRBJ2-7,TRBV19,ASSTAQGAQY
TRBJ2-1,TRBV9,ASSVAPGYNEQF
TRBJ2-7,TRBV3-1/TRBV3-2,ASSLRLAGSYEQY
TRBJ2-2,TRBV2,ASSGTGRRGGDTGELF
TRBJ2-3,TRBV4-1,ASSQTTVTDTQY
TRBJ2-1,TRBV6-1,ASSEQGPYNEQF
TRBJ2-7,TRBV6-5,ASSYSGTELTEQY
TRBJ1-4,TRBV28,ASTAGTGSEKLF
TRBJ2-3,TRBV11-3,ASSLLADTQY